These T cell receptor beta chains were read from a single sample in a study of CD8+CD57+ T cells in acquired aplastic anemia. A single record per CDR3 protein comes from TCRdb applying MiXCR to the reads. Of some 170,000 distinct CDR3 sequences in the sample, roughly 43% were seen once. The sequencing sample was made of sorted CD4+, CD8+, or CD8+CD57+ T cells (not recorded which) from PBMCs. These receptors originate from a human donor with aplastic anemia. The CDR3 runs from the conserved cysteine through the conserved F or W. A D gene is named only where the DNA matches it firmly. The listing skips clone size in some rows; elsewhere it reads once, few, many or a size class.

J	D	size	V	CDR3	DNA
TRBJ2-5	NA	many	TRBV6-1	CASRGGTLTQETQYF	TGTGCCAGCAGGGGTGGAACACTCACTCAAGAGACCCAGTACTTC
TRBJ2-5	TRBD2	NA	TRBV2	CASLAGPEETQYF	TGTGCCAGCTTAGCGGGGCCCGAGGAGACCCAGTACTTC
TRBJ2-7	NA	few	TRBV5-1	CASSLGGAEEQYF	TGCGCCAGCAGCTTGGGAGGGGCTGAGGAGCAGTACTTC
TRBJ2-3	NA	once	TRBV10-3	CATLGASEHTHYF	TGTGCCACACTCGGGGCTAGCGAGCATACGCACTATTTT
TRBJ1-6	TRBD1	once	TRBV19	CASNWTGDYNSPLHF	TGTGCCAGTAATTGGACAGGTGACTATAATTCACCCCTCCACTTT
TRBJ2-5	NA	few	TRBV24-1	CATSEAAVSPYQETQYF	TGTGCCACCAGTGAGGCCGCCGTTAGCCCGTACCAAGAGACCCAGTACTTC
TRBJ1-1	TRBD1	NA	TRBV10-3	CAITGTENTEAFF	TGTGCCATCACCGGGACAGAGAACACTGAAGCTTTCTTT
TRBJ1-2	NA	NA	TRBV6-5	CASSYLGGGYGYTF	TGTGCCAGCAGTTACCTCGGCGGGGGCTATGGCTACACCTTC
TRBJ1-5	NA	many	TRBV20-1	CSARDWDSNQPQHF	TGCAGTGCTAGAGATTGGGACAGCAATCAGCCCCAGCATTTT
TRBJ2-3	NA	NA	TRBV10-3	CAVLGPDAMDTQYF	TGTGCCGTTCTGGGACCGGATGCTATGGATACGCAGTATTTT
TRBJ2-3	NA	NA	TRBV5-1	CASSLGGGGGDTQYF	TGCGCCAGCAGCTTGGGAGGAGGAGGAGGAGATACGCAGTATTTT
TRBJ2-3	NA	many	TRBV7-9	CASSDKGRDTDTQYF	TGTGCCAGCAGCGATAAAGGGCGAGACACAGATACGCAGTATTTT
TRBJ2-5	NA	many	TRBV6-1	CATMLQETQYF	TGTGCCACTATGCTCCAAGAGACCCAGTACTTC
TRBJ2-7	NA	NA	TRBV10-3	CAIRTTNSPGWYF	TGTGCCATCAGGACGACTAACTCCCCTGGTTGGTACTTC
TRBJ2-1	NA	NA	TRBV5-1	CASSLTAARIDEQFF	TGCGCCAGCAGCTTGACGGCGGCCAGGATCGATGAGCAGTTCTTC
TRBJ1-2	NA	many	TRBV10-3	CAISESGRGPHGYTF	TGTGCCATCAGTGAGTCCGGGAGGGGACCCCATGGCTACACCTTC
TRBJ2-6	NA	NA	TRBV4-2	CASSPSLGSGANVLTF	TGTGCCAGCAGCCCATCGTTAGGATCTGGGGCCAACGTCCTGACTTTC
TRBJ2-5	NA	NA	TRBV6-1	CASSQLAHQETQYF	TGTGCCAGCAGCCAGCTCGCTCACCAAGAGACCCAGTACTTC
TRBJ2-7	NA	NA	TRBV24-1	CATSEPWQGSEQYF	TGTGCCACCAGTGAACCGTGGCAGGGAAGCGAGCAGTACTTC
TRBJ2-5	TRBD2	NA	TRBV6-1	CASSLPPGLAVPLQETQYF	TGTGCCAGCAGTCTCCCGCCGGGACTAGCGGTGCCCCTGCAAGAGACCCAGTACTTC
TRBJ2-5	NA	NA	TRBV24-1	CATSDGGFGTQYF	TGTGCCACCAGTGATGGGGGTTTCGGGACCCAGTACTTC
TRBJ2-3	NA	many	TRBV24-1	CATSGSADVSASTDTQYF	TGTGCCACCAGTGGTTCGGCGGACGTATCCGCTAGCACAGATACGCAGTATTTT
TRBJ2-7	NA	many	TRBV20-1	CSARGVGTGNYERYF	NA
TRBJ2-2	TRBD1	NA	TRBV15	CATSPGTGDTGELFF	TGTGCCACCAGCCCCGGGACAGGGGACACCGGGGAGCTGTTTTTT
TRBJ1-1	NA	many	TRBV6-6	CASTKTRNTEAFF	TGTGCCAGCACAAAGACCCGGAACACTGAAGCTTTCTTT
TRBJ2-3	NA	many	TRBV20-1	CSEVSFGTDTQYF	TGCAGTGAAGTTTCGTTTGGCACAGATACGCAGTATTTT
TRBJ2-7	NA	NA	TRBV15	CATSSTLLNEQYF	TGTGCCACCAGCAGCACCCTGTTAAACGAGCAGTACTTC
TRBJ2-1	NA	many	TRBV7-3	CASSLFPGAGNEQFF	TGTGCCAGCAGCTTATTCCCGGGGGCGGGTAATGAGCAGTTCTTC
TRBJ2-5	NA	many	TRBV7-9	CASSLDRVGKETQYF	TGTGCCAGCAGCTTAGACAGGGTAGGAAAAGAGACCCAGTACTTC
TRBJ1-2	NA	NA	TRBV2	CASSAAENYGYTF	TGTGCCAGCAGCGCCGCAGAAAACTATGGCTACACCTTC
TRBJ2-7	NA	NA	TRBV20-1	CSARGAVTVYEQYF	TGCAGTGCTAGAGGGGCCGTCACTGTCTACGAGCAGTACTTC
TRBJ2-3	NA	few	TRBV6-1	CASSVRRTTSTDTQYF	TGTGCCAGCAGTGTTAGGAGGACAACTAGCACAGATACGCAGTATTTT
TRBJ2-7	NA	many	TRBV6-1	CASQTAGSSYEQYF	TGTGCCAGCCAGACGGCAGGGAGCTCCTACGAGCAGTACTTC
TRBJ2-3	TRBD2	many	TRBV5-1	CASSSPAGVGTDTQYF	TGCGCCAGCAGCTCACCAGCGGGGGTGGGCACAGATACGCAGTATTTT
TRBJ1-1	NA	many	TRBV5-1	CASSWDPQNTEAFF	TGCGCCAGCAGCTGGGACCCACAGAACACTGAAGCTTTCTTT
TRBJ2-3	TRBD2	NA	TRBV29-1	CSSPGAGEGDTQYF	TGCAGCTCCCCAGGAGCGGGAGAGGGAGATACGCAGTATTTT
TRBJ2-3	NA	few	TRBV18	CASSATVTDTQYF	TGTGCCAGCTCAGCAACAGTCACAGATACGCAGTATTTT
TRBJ2-1	NA	NA	TRBV2	CASRDSYYNEQFF	TGTGCCAGCAGGGACAGCTACTACAATGAGCAGTTCTTC
TRBJ1-1	NA	many	TRBV7-2	CASSPYGFLINTEAFF	TGTGCCAGCAGCCCCTACGGCTTTTTGATAAACACTGAAGCTTTCTTT
TRBJ2-3	NA	NA	TRBV10-3	CAISELIRANGDTQYF	TGTGCCATCAGTGAATTGATCAGGGCAAACGGTGATACGCAGTATTTT
TRBJ2-7	TRBD1	many	TRBV5-5	CASSLTPRGPYEQYF	TGTGCCAGCAGCCTAACCCCCAGGGGGCCCTACGAGCAGTACTTC
TRBJ2-7	TRBD2	NA	TRBV2	CAGKTLAGGGEQYF	TGTGCCGGAAAGACACTAGCGGGAGGTGGCGAGCAGTACTTC
TRBJ2-1	NA	many	TRBV20-1	CSAQSPKSYNEQFF	TGCAGTGCCCAGAGCCCGAAAAGCTACAATGAGCAGTTCTTC
TRBJ1-2	TRBD1	NA	TRBV2	CASSRDRGARYGYTF	TGTGCCAGCAGTCGGGACAGGGGCGCGAGGTATGGCTACACCTTC
TRBJ2-5	NA	many	TRBV20-1	CSARASGSETQYF	TGCAGTGCTAGAGCGTCCGGATCAGAGACCCAGTACTTC
TRBJ1-5	TRBD1	NA	TRBV19	CASRGTGYSNQPQHF	TGTGCCAGTAGGGGGACAGGTTATAGCAATCAGCCCCAGCATTTT
TRBJ2-3	NA	many	TRBV5-1	CASSLGQITDTQYF	TGCGCCAGCAGCTTGGGGCAAATCACAGATACGCAGTATTTT
TRBJ1-4	TRBD1	few	TRBV5-6	CASSSLTGVIGGKLFF	TGTGCCAGCAGCTCCTTGACAGGGGTCATCGGCGGAAAACTGTTTTTT
TRBJ1-5	NA	many	TRBV10-3	CATQGGGGNQPQHF	TGTGCCACCCAGGGAGGGGGGGGCAATCAGCCCCAGCATTTT